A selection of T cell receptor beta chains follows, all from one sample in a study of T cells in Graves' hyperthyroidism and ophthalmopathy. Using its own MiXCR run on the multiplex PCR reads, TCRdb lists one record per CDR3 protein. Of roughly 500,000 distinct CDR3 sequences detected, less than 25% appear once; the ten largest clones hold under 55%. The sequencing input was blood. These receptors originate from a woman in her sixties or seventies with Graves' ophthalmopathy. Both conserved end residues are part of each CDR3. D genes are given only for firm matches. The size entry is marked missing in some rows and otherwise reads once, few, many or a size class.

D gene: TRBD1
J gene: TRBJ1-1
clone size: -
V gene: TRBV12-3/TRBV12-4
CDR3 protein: CASSPAHGQGALWAFF
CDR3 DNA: TGTGCCAGCAGTCCCGCTCACGGACAGGGGGCTTTGTGGGCTTTCTTT

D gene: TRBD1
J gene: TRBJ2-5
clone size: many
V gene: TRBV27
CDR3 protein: CASSGQGGETQYF
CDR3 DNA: TGTGCCAGCAGCGGACAGGGCGGAGAGACCCAGTACTTC

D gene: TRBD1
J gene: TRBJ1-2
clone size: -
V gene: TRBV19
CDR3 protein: CASVSTGRGNGYTF
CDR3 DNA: TGTGCCAGCGTCTCGACAGGGAGGGGTAATGGCTACACCTTC

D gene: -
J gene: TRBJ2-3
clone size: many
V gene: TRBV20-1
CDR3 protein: CSAPHAGQLTDTQYF
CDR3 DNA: TGCAGTGCTCCACACGCGGGACAGCTCACAGATACGCAGTATTTT

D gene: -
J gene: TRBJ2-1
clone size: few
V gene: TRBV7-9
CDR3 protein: CASSFGVDEQFF
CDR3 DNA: TGTGCCAGCAGCTTTGGAGTCGATGAGCAGTTCTTC

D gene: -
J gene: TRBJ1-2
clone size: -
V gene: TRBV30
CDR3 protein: CAWSRGWGGYTF
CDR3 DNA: TGTGCCTGGAGTCGGGGTTGGGGAGGCTACACCTTC

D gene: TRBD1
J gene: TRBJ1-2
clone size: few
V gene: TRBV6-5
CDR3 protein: CASSYSDRVGYTF
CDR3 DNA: TGTGCCAGCAGTTACAGTGACAGGGTTGGCTACACCTTC

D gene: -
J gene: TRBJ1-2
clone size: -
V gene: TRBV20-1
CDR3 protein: CSAFRSGGYTF
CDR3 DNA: TGCAGTGCTTTCCGATCAGGGGGCTACACCTTC

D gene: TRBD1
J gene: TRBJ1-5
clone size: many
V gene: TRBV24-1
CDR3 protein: CATSDTQGVSNQPQHF
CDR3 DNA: TGTGCCACCAGTGACACCCAGGGGGTCAGCAATCAGCCCCAGCATTTT

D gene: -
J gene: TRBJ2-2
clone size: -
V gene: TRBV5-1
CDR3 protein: CASSLGNTGKLFF
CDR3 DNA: TGCGCCAGCAGCTTGGGAAACACCGGGAAGCTGTTTTTT

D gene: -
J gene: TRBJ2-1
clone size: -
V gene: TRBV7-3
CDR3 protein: CASSLRGGLRNEQFF
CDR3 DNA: TGTGCCAGCAGCTTACGTGGGGGTCTCCGCAATGAGCAGTTCTTC

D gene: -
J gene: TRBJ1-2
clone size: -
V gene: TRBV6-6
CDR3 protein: CASSYSHFNGAGYTF
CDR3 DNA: TGTGCCAGCAGTTACTCGCACTTTAACGGGGCTGGCTACACCTTC

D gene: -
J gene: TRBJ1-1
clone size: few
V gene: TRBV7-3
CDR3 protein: CASSPAGGQSTEAFF
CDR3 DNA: TGTGCCAGCAGCCCGGCCGGGGGGCAATCCACTGAAGCTTTCTTT

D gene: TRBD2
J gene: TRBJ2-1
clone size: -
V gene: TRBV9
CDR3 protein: CASSVVCLAGVYNEQFF
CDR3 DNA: TGTGCCAGCAGCGTAGTATGTCTAGCGGGAGTCTACAATGAGCAGTTCTTC

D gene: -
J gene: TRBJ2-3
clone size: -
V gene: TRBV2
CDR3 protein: CASRVNTDTQYF
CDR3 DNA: TGTGCCAGCCGGGTGAACACAGATACGCAGTATTTT

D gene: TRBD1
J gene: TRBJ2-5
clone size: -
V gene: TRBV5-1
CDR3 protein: CASTPGQVGETQYF
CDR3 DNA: TGCGCCAGCACCCCAGGACAGGTGGGGGAGACCCAGTACTTC

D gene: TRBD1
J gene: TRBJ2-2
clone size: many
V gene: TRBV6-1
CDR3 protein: CASSPGTANTGELFF
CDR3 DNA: TGTGCCAGCAGTCCCGGGACAGCCAACACCGGGGAGCTGTTTTTT

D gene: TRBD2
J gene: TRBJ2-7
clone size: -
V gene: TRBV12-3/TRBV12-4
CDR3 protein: CASKEGLAAYEQYF
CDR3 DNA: TGTGCCAGCAAAGAGGGACTAGCGGCCTACGAGCAGTACTTC

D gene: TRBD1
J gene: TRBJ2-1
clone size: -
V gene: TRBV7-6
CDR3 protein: CASSRQGAGYNEQFF
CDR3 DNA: TGTGCCAGCAGTCGACAGGGGGCGGGCTACAATGAGCAGTTCTTC

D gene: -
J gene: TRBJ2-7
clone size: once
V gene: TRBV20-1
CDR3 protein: CSARDGYRRPDSYEQYF
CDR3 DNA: TGCAGTGCTAGAGATGGGTATAGGCGGCCGGACTCCTACGAGCAGTACTTC

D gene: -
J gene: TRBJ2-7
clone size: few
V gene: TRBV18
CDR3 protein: CASSPQGRQMDGPYEQYF
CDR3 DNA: TGTGCCAGCTCACCCCAAGGCCGCCAAATGGACGGGCCCTACGAGCAGTACTTC

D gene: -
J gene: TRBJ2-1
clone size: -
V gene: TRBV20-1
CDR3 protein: CSAREGLLYNEQFF
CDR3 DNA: TGCAGTGCTAGAGAAGGACTTCTGTACAATGAGCAGTTCTTC

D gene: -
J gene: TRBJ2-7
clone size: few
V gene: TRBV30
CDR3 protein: CAWSPRHEQYF
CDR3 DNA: TGTGCCTGGAGCCCCCGGCACGAGCAGTACTTC

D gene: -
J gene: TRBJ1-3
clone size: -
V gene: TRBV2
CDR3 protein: CASSSGPLAGNTIYF
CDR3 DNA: TGTGCCAGCAGTTCCGGGCCCCTGGCGGGAAACACCATATATTTT

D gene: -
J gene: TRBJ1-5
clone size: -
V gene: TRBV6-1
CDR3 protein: CASSEAASQIQPQHF
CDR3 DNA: TGTGCCAGCAGTGAAGCGGCGTCCCAAATCCAGCCCCAGCATTTT

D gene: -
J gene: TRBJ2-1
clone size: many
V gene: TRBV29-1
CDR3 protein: CSVGDEQFF
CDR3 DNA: TGCAGCGTGGGCGATGAGCAGTTCTTC

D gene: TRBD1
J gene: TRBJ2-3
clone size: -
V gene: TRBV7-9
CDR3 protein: CASSPKGTGRTDTQYF
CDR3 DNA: TGTGCCAGCAGCCCTAAGGGGACAGGGCGGACAGATACGCAGTATTTT

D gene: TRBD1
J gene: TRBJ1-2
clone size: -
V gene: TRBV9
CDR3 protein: CASSAWTGGGYTF
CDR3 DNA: TGTGCCAGCAGCGCGTGGACAGGGGGTGGCTACACCTTC